One and the same sample provided the 24 T cell receptor beta chains below, sequenced in a study of blood T cell repertoires in COVID-19. Sequencing used immunoSEQ multiplex PCR; TCRdb keeps in-frame clones, though not all of them. The sample holds about 160,000 clones, around 92% seen once. Sequencing was done on a sample of peripheral blood. The receptor source for this set is a man younger than 45 with COVID-19, enrolled during active disease.

J is TRBJ1-1 and V is TRBV28, with D maybe TRBD1 (6 bases). Per the germline V gene, CDR1 is MDHEN and CDR2 is SYDVKM. The CDR3 runs to 15 residues. V was trimmed by 8 bases and J by 3 bases, leaving 19 bases between them. CDR3 bases: TGTGCCAGCCCGGGTGGGGCAGGGGCTGACACTGAAGCTTTCTTT. It translates to CASPGGAGADTEAFF.

The chain has TRBV3-1 (or the pseudogene TRBV3-2) and TRBJ2-7; the D gene is possibly TRBD1 (5 bases). Trimming took off 2 bases at V and 4 bases at J, with 15 bases between the two ends. The V gene's germline CDR1 is LGHDT and CDR2 YNNKEL (reference sequence). The CDR3 consists of 15 residues. The CDR3 here is CASSQLDRLTYEQYF. Here the CDR3 DNA reads TGTGCCAGCAGCCAACTTGACAGACTTACATACGAGCAGTACTTC.

This rearrangement joins TRBV6-1 to TRBJ1-5, with TRBD1 identical over 11 bases. The CDR3 covers 15 residues. CDR1 MNHNS and CDR2 SASEGT come from the germline V gene. With V trimmed by 3 bases and J by 4 bases, 2 bases remained unmatched. The CDR3 DNA follows: TGTGCCAGCAGTGAGGACAGGGGGCGAAATCAGCCCCAGCATTTT. It codes for CASSEDRGRNQPQHF.

The chain has TRBV19 and TRBJ1-2; D is unclear. V gave up 5 bases and J gave up 10 bases, with 17 bases separating them. The CDR3 spans 13 residues. Germline-derived CDR1 and CDR2 are LNHDA and SQIVND (reference sequence). The CDR3 DNA reads TGTGCCAGTAGTCTCCTTGGGGAGGGAGACTACACCTTC. This codes for CASSLLGEGDYTF.

This clone was counted a single time. The chain uses TRBV6-6 and TRBJ2-7; 10 bases line up with TRBD2. The V gene end was trimmed by 0 bases and the J gene end by 0 bases; junction bases not matched to a gene: 2. This CDR3 comprises 16 residues. The germline V gene encodes CDR1 MNHNY and CDR2 SVGAGI (reference sequence). CDR3 residues: CASSYSLAGNSYEQYF. The CDR3 region has the DNA TGTGCCAGCAGTTACTCACTAGCGGGAAACTCCTACGAGCAGTACTTC.

V is TRBV28 and J is TRBJ2-5; the match to TRBD2 covers 12 bases. Per germline, CDR1 MDHEN and CDR2 SYDVKM. V dropped 6 bases and J dropped 4; count of bases not matched to a gene: 12. CDR3 size: 17 residues. The CDR3 reads CASRSSGRAVQSETQYF. The DNA for the CDR3 is TGTGCCAGCAGATCTAGCGGGAGGGCCGTTCAGTCAGAGACCCAGTACTTC.

The chain employs TRBV6-4 and TRBJ2-3, with D possibly TRBD1 on 6 matching bases. Per the germline V gene, CDR1 is MRHNA and CDR2 is SNTAGT. The CDR3 consists of 18 residues. Trimming removed 0 bases from V and 2 bases from J, with 18 bases in between. This chain's CDR3 is CASSDSNWGPEFTDTQYF. DNA of the CDR3: TGTGCCAGCAGTGACTCGAATTGGGGGCCAGAGTTCACAGATACGCAGTATTTT.

This clone showed up just once. The chain combines TRBV18 with TRBJ1-1; 9 nucleotides line up with TRBD1. Germline V gene data show CDR1 as KGHSH and CDR2 as LQKENI. The CDR3 is 13 amino acids. J gave up 7 bases and V 5 bases, and 5 bases lay outside the gene matches. CDR3 sequence (DNA): TGTGCCAGCTCATCAGGACAGGGGAGTGAAGCTTTCTTT. It encodes CASSSGQGSEAFF.

This clone was seen once. For the CDR3, the DNA is TGTGCCAGCAGTCAACGAGGTAGCGGATACAATGAGCAGTTCTTC. This encodes CASSQRGSGYNEQFF. The gene calls are TRBV28 and TRBJ2-1; perhaps TRBD2 as D (6 bases). Germline V lookup: CDR1 MDHEN, CDR2 SYDVKM. CDR3 length equals 15 residues. With 5 bases removed from V and 4 bases from J, the gap between germline ends came to 15 bases.

About this clone itself: An end of the junction differs from the germline gene, which may be a read error. The V and J genes are TRBV7-3 and TRBJ1-3; TRBD1 aligns across 8 bases. The germline gives CDR1 SGHTA, CDR2 FQGTGA. The CDR3 consists of 10 residues. The CDR3 is CASSRDRWNF. The CDR3 region has the DNA TGTGCCAGCAGCCGGGACAGGTGGAATTTT.

The chain combines TRBV28 with TRBJ2-1, with 9 bases aligning to TRBD2. The CDR3 has 16 residues. Trimming removed 3 bases from V and 4 bases from J; junction bases left unmatched: 7. Germline V gene lookup returns CDR1 MDHEN and CDR2 SYDVKM. CDR3 DNA: TGTGCCAGCAGTTTCGGCGGGAGGGATACTTACAATGAGCAGTTCTTC. Translated: CASSFGGRDTYNEQFF.

V and J are TRBV28 and TRBJ2-5; TRBD2 matches at 9 bases. J gave up 13 bases and V 7 bases, and 16 bases lay outside the gene matches. From germline, CDR1 is MDHEN and CDR2 SYDVKM. CDR3 size: 14 residues. This chain's CDR3 is CASTSPGPSGTGYF. DNA of the CDR3: TGTGCCAGCACCTCCCCTGGGCCTAGCGGGACGGGGTACTTC.

This clone was counted a single time. The V call is TRBV11-2, the J call TRBJ1-2; TRBD1 aligns across 7 bases. CDR3 length: 15 amino acids. CDR1 is SGHAT and CDR2 is FQNNGV in the germline V gene. Unmatched junction bases numbered 10, after V lost 6 bases and J lost 3 bases. CDR3 in amino acids: CASRPLQGTDYGYTF. DNA for the CDR3: TGTGCCAGCAGACCACTACAGGGGACGGACTATGGCTACACCTTC.

The genes are TRBV15 and TRBJ2-5, with unresolved D. V was cut by 2 bases and J by 3 bases, with 7 bases left in between. Germline CDR1 is LNHNV and CDR2 is YYDKDF (reference sequence). The CDR3 has 13 residues. CDR3 sequence reads: CATSRYVKETQYF. As DNA, the CDR3 is TGTGCCACCAGCAGATATGTAAAAGAGACCCAGTACTTC.

The chain carries TRBV28 and TRBJ1-2; possibly TRBD1 for D (5 bases). With 4 bases removed from V and 4 bases from J, the gap between germline ends came to 13 bases. The CDR3 runs 14 residues. Germline lookup yields CDR1 MDHEN and CDR2 SYDVKM. CDR3 sequence: CASSYPIDSYGYTF. The DNA of the CDR3 is TGTGCCAGCAGTTACCCGATCGACAGCTATGGCTACACCTTC.

The chain uses TRBV7-8 and TRBJ1-1; D uncertain. The CDR3 spans 14 residues. Germline lookup yields CDR1 SGHVS and CDR2 FQNEAQ. Trimming took 1 base from V and 1 from J, leaving 7 bases between them. The CDR3 spells CASSLEWQNTEAFF. The DNA for the CDR3 is TGTGCCAGCAGCTTAGAATGGCAGAACACTGAAGCTTTCTTT.

The rearrangement links TRBV4-1 to TRBJ1-2; D is possibly TRBD1 (5 bases). Between the trimmed V and J ends, which lost 0 bases and 4 bases, there was a span of 9 bases. The CDR3 totals 14 residues. The germline V gene encodes CDR1 MGHRA and CDR2 YSYEKL. DNA for the CDR3: TGCGCCAGCAGCCAAGATACGCAGGGCTATGGCTACACCTTC. Its protein product is CASSQDTQGYGYTF.

This clone was seen a few times. The chain combines TRBV5-6 with TRBJ2-7, with TRBD1 matching 8 bases. The CDR3 contains 13 residues. Per the germline V gene, CDR1 is SGHDT and CDR2 is YYEEEE. With V trimmed by 3 bases and J by 3 bases, 2 bases remained unmatched. The DNA for the CDR3 is TGTGCCAGCAGCTCGGACAGGGTCTACGAGCAGTACTTC. The encoded protein is CASSSDRVYEQYF.

This CDR3 is CASSLAGAQGYEQYF. CDR3 in DNA: TGTGCCAGCAGCTTAGCGGGGGCGCAAGGATACGAGCAGTACTTC. This rearrangement joins TRBV7-2 to TRBJ2-7, with D possibly being TRBD1 (6 bases). V lost 0 bases, J lost 4 bases, and 13 bases lay in between. This CDR3 has 15 residues. Germline V gene data show CDR1 as SGHTA and CDR2 as FQGNSA.

The V gene is TRBV4-2, the J gene TRBJ2-3; TRBD2 matches 9 bases. Germline trimming cut 1 base from V and 2 bases from J; bases unmatched to any gene: 4. Looked up from germline, CDR1 is LGHNA and CDR2 is YNFKEQ. The length of the CDR3 is 16 residues. CDR3 in amino acids: CASSQAASGITDTQYF. CDR3 bases: TGTGCCAGCAGCCAAGCGGCTAGCGGGATCACAGATACGCAGTATTTT.

The gene calls are TRBV19 and TRBJ1-1; no definite D call. Trimming took 3 bases from V and 1 from J, leaving 12 bases between them. The CDR3 sequence is 15 residues long. The germline V gene encodes CDR1 LNHDA and CDR2 SQIVND (reference sequence). The CDR3 spells CASSIRGGTNTEAFF. CDR3 coding DNA: TGTGCCAGTAGTATTAGAGGTGGAACGAACACTGAAGCTTTCTTT. Based on the CDR3 plus reference TRBV19 and TRBJ1-1, the full variable domain is DGGITQSPKYLFRKEGQNVTLSCEQNLNHDAMYWYRQDPGQGLRLIYYSQIVNDFQKGDIAEGYSVSREKKESFPLTVTSAQKNPTAFYLCASSIRGGTNTEAFFGQGTRLTVV.

CDR3 nucleotides: TGTGCCAGCAGCTCCCGAGAGAATTCACCCCTCCACTTT. Protein: CASSSRENSPLHF. V usage is TRBV11-2 and J usage is TRBJ1-6, with D hard to call. The CDR3 is made up of 13 amino acids. Germline values: CDR1 SGHAT, CDR2 FQNNGV. V was shortened by 4 bases and J by 7 bases, with 8 bases between the two germline ends.

J is TRBJ1-1 and V is TRBV5-8, with 8 bases matching TRBD1. From germline, CDR1 is SGHTS and CDR2 YDEGEE. This CDR3 region has 17 residues. Trimming removed 4 bases from V and 5 bases from J; junction bases left unmatched: 16. CDR3 protein: CASSRGALTGARTEAFF. CDR3 bases: TGTGCCAGCAGCCGAGGGGCTTTGACAGGGGCCCGAACTGAAGCTTTCTTT.

This chain uses TRBV29-1 with TRBJ1-1; tentatively, D is TRBD1 (6 bases). The CDR3 loop spans 13 amino acids. CDR1 and CDR2 (germline): SQVTM, ANQGSEA. V gave up 4 bases and J gave up 0 bases, with 9 bases separating them. This chain's CDR3 is CSVVDRMNTEAFF. CDR3 bases: TGCAGCGTTGTCGACAGGATGAACACTGAAGCTTTCTTT.